A selection of T cell receptor beta chains follows, all from one sample in a study of cytomegalovirus exposure and HLA in healthy donors. TCRdb's copy holds only in-frame clones and misses some; the assay was immunoSEQ multiplex PCR. The table includes about 120,000 clones, approximately 80% detected once. The sample was PBMCs. Every receptor here comes from a woman in her 40s in good health and CMV-seropositive. The CDR3 runs from the conserved cysteine through the conserved F or W. Each record gives: D gene, clone size, V gene, J gene, CDR3 DNA, CDR3 protein. A D gene is named only where the DNA matches it firmly. Clone sizes are given selectively: once, few, many, or a class where the clone is expanded.

D gene: -
clone size: -
V gene: TRBV9
J gene: TRBJ2-1
CDR3 DNA: TGTGCCAGCAGCGTTACTAGTAACAATGAGCAGTTCTTC
CDR3 protein: CASSVTSNNEQFF

D gene: -
clone size: -
V gene: TRBV2
J gene: TRBJ1-2
CDR3 DNA: TGTGCCAGCAAGCAGGGAATCGGCGGTGGCTACACCTTC
CDR3 protein: CASKQGIGGGYTF

D gene: -
clone size: -
V gene: TRBV7-9
J gene: TRBJ1-4
CDR3 DNA: TGTGCCAGCAGCTTTTGGGCACCTTCTAATGAAAAACTGTTTTTT
CDR3 protein: CASSFWAPSNEKLFF

D gene: -
clone size: few
V gene: TRBV7-2
J gene: TRBJ2-7
CDR3 DNA: TGTGCCAGCAGCATCACGGGATTATCCTACGAGCAGTACTTC
CDR3 protein: CASSITGLSYEQYF

D gene: -
clone size: -
V gene: TRBV7-2
J gene: TRBJ1-4
CDR3 DNA: TGTGCCAGCAGCCTCCAGGGGCTCCAAGAAAAACTGTTTTTT
CDR3 protein: CASSLQGLQEKLFF

D gene: TRBD1
clone size: -
V gene: TRBV5-8
J gene: TRBJ2-5
CDR3 DNA: TGTGCCAGCAGCATCGGACAGGTCCAAGAGACCCAGTACTTC
CDR3 protein: CASSIGQVQETQYF

D gene: -
clone size: -
V gene: TRBV7-2
J gene: TRBJ2-3
CDR3 DNA: TGTGCCAGCAGCTTAGTTGGGGCTGGAACAGATACGCAGTATTTT
CDR3 protein: CASSLVGAGTDTQYF

D gene: TRBD1
clone size: -
V gene: TRBV30
J gene: TRBJ2-1
CDR3 DNA: TGTGCCTGGAGTAAAGGGGGCAATCCCAATGAGCAGTTCTTC
CDR3 protein: CAWSKGGNPNEQFF

D gene: TRBD2
clone size: -
V gene: TRBV15
J gene: TRBJ2-3
CDR3 DNA: TGTGCCACCAGCAGAGATCTTACTAGCGGGAGAACAGATACGCAGTATTTT
CDR3 protein: CATSRDLTSGRTDTQYF

D gene: -
clone size: -
V gene: TRBV27
J gene: TRBJ2-7
CDR3 DNA: TGTGCCAGCAGTTTAGGGAGGCCGGGCACCGAGCAGTACTTC
CDR3 protein: CASSLGRPGTEQYF

D gene: TRBD2
clone size: -
V gene: TRBV29-1
J gene: TRBJ2-3
CDR3 DNA: TGCAGCGTGGGTTCCGGGACTAGCGGGACAGATACGCAGTATTTT
CDR3 protein: CSVGSGTSGTDTQYF

D gene: -
clone size: -
V gene: TRBV19
J gene: TRBJ1-5
CDR3 DNA: TGTGCCAGTAGCCGGTCGCAGGAGGGTCAGCCCCAGCATTTT
CDR3 protein: CASSRSQEGQPQHF

D gene: -
clone size: once
V gene: TRBV27
J gene: TRBJ2-7
CDR3 DNA: TGTGCCAGCAGTTTTGCCAGGGGTAAAGAGCAGTACTTC
CDR3 protein: CASSFARGKEQYF

D gene: -
clone size: -
V gene: TRBV6-5
J gene: TRBJ2-3
CDR3 DNA: TGTGCCAGCAGTCAGGGGGATACGCAGTATTTT
CDR3 protein: CASSQGDTQYF

D gene: -
clone size: -
V gene: TRBV5-1
J gene: TRBJ1-4
CDR3 DNA: TGCGCCAGCAGCTTGGGCGGGGCGGGAGGTGAAAAACTGTTTTTT
CDR3 protein: CASSLGGAGGEKLFF

D gene: TRBD2
clone size: -
V gene: TRBV4-1
J gene: TRBJ2-3
CDR3 DNA: TGCGCCAGCAGCCAAGTAACTAGCGGGGTAAAAGATACGCAGTATTTT
CDR3 protein: CASSQVTSGVKDTQYF

D gene: -
clone size: once
V gene: TRBV15
J gene: TRBJ1-4
CDR3 DNA: TGTGCCACCAGCAAGAATGACGGGGGACTGGGGGAAAAACTGTTTTTT
CDR3 protein: CATSKNDGGLGEKLFF

D gene: -
clone size: -
V gene: TRBV18
J gene: TRBJ1-1
CDR3 DNA: TGTGCCAGCTCCCAAGACGGGTATAACACTGAAGCTTTCTTT
CDR3 protein: CASSQDGYNTEAFF

D gene: TRBD1
clone size: once
V gene: TRBV4-1
J gene: TRBJ2-5
CDR3 DNA: TGCGCCAGCAGCCCGGGACAGCAAGAGACCCAGTACTTC
CDR3 protein: CASSPGQQETQYF

D gene: TRBD1
clone size: -
V gene: TRBV29-1
J gene: TRBJ1-2
CDR3 DNA: TGCAGCGTTGAAAAGGGACAGGGGGCTGGAGGCTACACCTTC
CDR3 protein: CSVEKGQGAGGYTF

D gene: TRBD2
clone size: once
V gene: TRBV19
J gene: TRBJ2-7
CDR3 DNA: TGTGCCAGTAGTAAGTATGGCGGGGGGTCCCGCTACGAGCAGTACTTC
CDR3 protein: CASSKYGGGSRYEQYF

D gene: -
clone size: -
V gene: TRBV7-2
J gene: TRBJ2-3
CDR3 DNA: TGTGCCAGCAGCCGTAATCTCGCAGATACGCAGTATTTT
CDR3 protein: CASSRNLADTQYF

D gene: TRBD2
clone size: -
V gene: TRBV19
J gene: TRBJ2-3
CDR3 DNA: TGTGCCAGTAGTAAACGGACTAGCGGACACACAGATACGCAGTATTTT
CDR3 protein: CASSKRTSGHTDTQYF

D gene: -
clone size: -
V gene: TRBV5-1
J gene: TRBJ2-3
CDR3 DNA: TGCGCCAGCACCGATGGGGGGTCCACAGATACGCAGTATTTT
CDR3 protein: CASTDGGSTDTQYF

D gene: -
clone size: few
V gene: TRBV30
J gene: TRBJ1-1
CDR3 DNA: TGTGCCTGGAGTCCATCCTCCGGACAGAAGGCTTTCTTT
CDR3 protein: CAWSPSSGQKAFF

D gene: TRBD1
clone size: -
V gene: TRBV28
J gene: TRBJ2-5
CDR3 DNA: TGTGCCAGCAGTGCGCAGGACAGGGATACATACTTC
CDR3 protein: CASSAQDRDTYF

D gene: -
clone size: -
V gene: TRBV4-1
J gene: TRBJ1-4
CDR3 DNA: TGCGCCAGCAGCCTTACCTGGACAGAAGTAAGACTGTTTTTT
CDR3 protein: CASSLTWTEVRLFF

D gene: -
clone size: -
V gene: TRBV5-1
J gene: TRBJ1-2
CDR3 DNA: TGCGCCAGCAGCTTGGTGAGGCAACACCACGACAGAAGAGACGGCTACACCTTC
CDR3 protein: CASSLVRQHHDRRDGYTF

D gene: TRBD2
clone size: few
V gene: TRBV15
J gene: TRBJ2-7
CDR3 DNA: TGTGCCACCAGCAGACCCGGGGGGTTCTCCTACGAGCAGTACTTC
CDR3 protein: CATSRPGGFSYEQYF

D gene: TRBD1
clone size: -
V gene: TRBV2
J gene: TRBJ2-7
CDR3 DNA: TGTGCCAGCAGGCCGGGACAGGCGATGTACGAGCAGTACTTC
CDR3 protein: CASRPGQAMYEQYF

D gene: -
clone size: -
V gene: TRBV5-1
J gene: TRBJ1-1
CDR3 DNA: TGCGCCAGCAGCATCGACGGACAGCCGAACACTGAAGCTTTCTTT
CDR3 protein: CASSIDGQPNTEAFF

D gene: TRBD1
clone size: once
V gene: TRBV11-2
J gene: TRBJ2-6
CDR3 DNA: TGTGCCAGCAGCTTTTTGGGGACAGGGTCGGGGGCCAACGTCCTGACTTTC
CDR3 protein: CASSFLGTGSGANVLTF

D gene: -
clone size: -
V gene: TRBV19
J gene: TRBJ1-3
CDR3 DNA: TGTGCCAGTAGTGACAGGCCTAACTCTGGAAACACCATATATTTT
CDR3 protein: CASSDRPNSGNTIYF

D gene: TRBD1
clone size: -
V gene: TRBV27
J gene: TRBJ1-4
CDR3 DNA: TGTGCCAGCAGTAATACCGGGACAGGAGGGGAAAAACTGTTTTTT
CDR3 protein: CASSNTGTGGEKLFF